This T cell receptor (beta chain) was identified during a study of T cell repertoires in cytomegalovirus infection. The overall study: CMV infection and matching HLA type were both indicated by public TCR beta signatures.

TCRdb processed the reads anew with MiXCR; each CDR3 protein has one entry. The table records roughly 69,000 distinct CDR3 sequences, 20% to 25% of them present only once. The CDR3 extends over 18 amino acids. J lost 9 bases, V lost 7 bases, and 16 bases had no gene match. Germline V lookup: CDR1 SGHAT, CDR2 FQNNGV. This clonotype was counted only a few times. Its antigen is as yet unknown. The clonotype originates from a human donor in good health (CMV status not recorded). Some clones in this sample may be carry-over from other donors' samples. V and J are TRBV11-2 and TRBJ2-1, with 15 bases aligning to TRBD2. Sequenced material: CD8+ T cells from cultured PBMCs, taken from culture after CMV antigen stimulation. CDR3 protein: CASTPRDGLAGGRFEQFF. The CDR3 DNA follows: TGTGCCAGCACCCCTCGTGATGGACTAGCGGGGGGGAGGTTTGAGCAGTTCTTC.